The rows below give T cell receptor beta chains drawn from one sample of a study of OX40 agonist ivuxolimab in advanced cancers. Assay used: immunoSEQ multiplex PCR; TCRdb lists only in-frame clones, some missing. The data contain approximately 76,000 clones, approximately 85% of them singletons. Sequenced here: CD4+ or CD8+ T cells sorted from blood, sampled in a trial of the OX40 agonist ivuxolimab. Receptor source: an adult with an advanced solid tumor such as melanoma, head and neck, liver or kidney cancer. Both conserved end residues are part of each CDR3. Each record gives: D gene, clone size, V gene, J gene, CDR3 protein, CDR3 DNA. A D gene is named only where the DNA matches it firmly. A clone size is listed for some rows: how often the clone was seen (once, few, many), or a class if it is expanded.

d_call: NA
clone_size: NA
v_call: TRBV7-9
j_call: TRBJ2-7
cdr3_aa: CASSVALTEQYF
cdr3_nt: TGTGCCAGCAGCGTCGCCCTGACAGAACAGTACTTC

d_call: TRBD2
clone_size: NA
v_call: TRBV19
j_call: TRBJ2-1
cdr3_aa: CASRTSGTGHEQFF
cdr3_nt: TGTGCCAGTAGAACCAGCGGGACGGGCCATGAGCAGTTCTTC

d_call: NA
clone_size: NA
v_call: TRBV2
j_call: TRBJ2-3
cdr3_aa: CASSDWDPATDTQYF
cdr3_nt: TGTGCCAGCAGTGATTGGGACCCTGCGACAGATACGCAGTATTTT

d_call: NA
clone_size: once
v_call: TRBV9
j_call: TRBJ2-7
cdr3_aa: CASSATGRGLYEQYF
cdr3_nt: TGTGCCAGCAGCGCCACAGGGAGGGGGCTCTACGAGCAGTACTTC

d_call: TRBD2
clone_size: few
v_call: TRBV7-2
j_call: TRBJ2-7
cdr3_aa: CASSLERGASYEQYF
cdr3_nt: TGTGCCAGCAGCTTAGAGCGGGGGGCCTCCTACGAGCAGTACTTC

d_call: TRBD1
clone_size: NA
v_call: TRBV27
j_call: TRBJ2-7
cdr3_aa: CASSPPRQGAYEQYF
cdr3_nt: TGTGCCAGCAGTCCCCCCCGACAGGGGGCATACGAGCAGTACTTC

d_call: NA
clone_size: NA
v_call: TRBV11-3
j_call: TRBJ2-2
cdr3_aa: CASSSRRDKRNTGELFF
cdr3_nt: TGTGCCAGCAGCTCCCGCCGGGACAAGAGGAACACCGGGGAGCTGTTTTTT

d_call: NA
clone_size: NA
v_call: TRBV1
j_call: TRBJ2-7
cdr3_aa: CTSTHTDREVPSSYEQYF
cdr3_nt: TGCACCAGCACCCACACGGACAGGGAGGTCCCGAGCTCCTACGAGCAGTACTTC

d_call: TRBD2
clone_size: once
v_call: TRBV12-5
j_call: TRBJ2-3
cdr3_aa: CASGSSTSGRRSDTQYF
cdr3_nt: TGTGCTAGTGGTTCTTCGACTAGCGGGAGGAGGTCAGATACGCAGTATTTT

d_call: TRBD2
clone_size: NA
v_call: TRBV4-3
j_call: TRBJ2-5
cdr3_aa: CASSQDLRGGAQGETQYF
cdr3_nt: TGCGCCAGCAGCCAAGATCTGCGCGGGGGGGCTCAGGGAGAGACCCAGTACTTC

d_call: NA
clone_size: NA
v_call: TRBV7-9
j_call: TRBJ1-5
cdr3_aa: CASSLGTGALRNQPQHF
cdr3_nt: TGTGCCAGCAGCTTGGGGACGGGAGCCCTCAGGAATCAGCCCCAGCATTTT

d_call: NA
clone_size: NA
v_call: TRBV9
j_call: TRBJ2-3
cdr3_aa: CASSPSWGSTDTQYF
cdr3_nt: TGTGCCAGCAGCCCTAGTTGGGGGAGCACAGATACGCAGTATTTT

d_call: TRBD1
clone_size: NA
v_call: TRBV6-5
j_call: TRBJ1-2
cdr3_aa: CASRRSGGEYYGYTF
cdr3_nt: TGTGCCAGCAGGCGATCAGGGGGCGAGTACTATGGCTACACCTTC

d_call: NA
clone_size: once
v_call: TRBV20-1
j_call: TRBJ2-1
cdr3_aa: CSAWTNEQFF
cdr3_nt: TGCAGTGCCTGGACCAATGAGCAGTTCTTC

d_call: TRBD2
clone_size: once
v_call: TRBV7-8
j_call: TRBJ2-2
cdr3_aa: CASSLQTSGSMTGELFF
cdr3_nt: TGTGCCAGCAGCTTACAAACTAGCGGGAGTATGACCGGGGAGCTGTTTTTT

d_call: NA
clone_size: NA
v_call: TRBV5-1
j_call: TRBJ2-4
cdr3_aa: CASSLAGSENIQYF
cdr3_nt: TGCGCCAGCAGCTTGGCGGGGAGCGAAAACATTCAGTACTTC

d_call: NA
clone_size: NA
v_call: TRBV5-6
j_call: TRBJ2-5
cdr3_aa: CASSWDSPETQYF
cdr3_nt: TGTGCCAGCAGCTGGGACTCTCCAGAGACCCAGTACTTC

d_call: NA
clone_size: once
v_call: TRBV9
j_call: TRBJ2-1
cdr3_aa: CASSVGGRSYNEQFF
cdr3_nt: TGTGCCAGCAGCGTAGGGGGGAGGTCCTACAATGAGCAGTTCTTC

d_call: NA
clone_size: NA
v_call: TRBV6-6
j_call: TRBJ1-1
cdr3_aa: CASRKGNTEAFF
cdr3_nt: TGTGCCAGCAGGAAGGGAAACACTGAAGCTTTCTTT

d_call: NA
clone_size: few
v_call: TRBV7-2
j_call: TRBJ1-2
cdr3_aa: CASTPRGTINYGYTF
cdr3_nt: TGTGCCAGCACCCCCAGGGGAACCATTAACTATGGCTACACCTTC

d_call: NA
clone_size: NA
v_call: TRBV27
j_call: TRBJ2-5
cdr3_aa: CASTGGAGETQYF
cdr3_nt: TGTGCCAGCACCGGGGGCGCGGGAGAGACCCAGTACTTC

d_call: TRBD1
clone_size: NA
v_call: TRBV5-8
j_call: TRBJ2-5
cdr3_aa: CASSLYDRGSTQYF
cdr3_nt: TGTGCCAGCAGCTTATACGACAGGGGTTCGACCCAGTACTTC

d_call: TRBD2
clone_size: once
v_call: TRBV12-5
j_call: TRBJ2-7
cdr3_aa: CASGPTPGTSGSQSSYEQYF
cdr3_nt: TGTGCTAGTGGTCCCACCCCCGGGACTAGCGGGAGTCAGAGCTCCTACGAGCAGTACTTC

d_call: NA
clone_size: NA
v_call: TRBV6-5
j_call: TRBJ1-4
cdr3_aa: CASSYPAEREEKLFF
cdr3_nt: TGTGCCAGCAGTTACCCCGCCGAGAGGGAGGAAAAACTGTTTTTT

d_call: NA
clone_size: NA
v_call: TRBV10-1
j_call: TRBJ2-7
cdr3_aa: CASSGAPGSYEQYF
cdr3_nt: TGCGCCAGCAGCGGAGCCCCCGGGAGCTACGAGCAGTACTTC

d_call: NA
clone_size: once
v_call: TRBV19
j_call: TRBJ2-3
cdr3_aa: CASSIGGRMTTDTQYF
cdr3_nt: TGTGCCAGTAGTATAGGTGGCAGAATGACCACAGATACGCAGTATTTT

d_call: NA
clone_size: once
v_call: TRBV5-4
j_call: TRBJ2-5
cdr3_aa: CASSLGTNKETQYF
cdr3_nt: TGTGCCAGCAGCTTGGGGACCAATAAAGAGACCCAGTACTTC

d_call: TRBD1
clone_size: NA
v_call: TRBV6-5
j_call: TRBJ2-7
cdr3_aa: CASSYPDRTYEQYF
cdr3_nt: TGTGCCAGCAGTTATCCGGACAGGACCTACGAGCAGTACTTC

d_call: NA
clone_size: once
v_call: TRBV27
j_call: TRBJ1-6
cdr3_aa: CASSPITRGGSYNSPLHF
cdr3_nt: TGTGCCAGCAGCCCAATTACGCGTGGCGGCTCCTATAATTCACCCCTCCACTTT

d_call: NA
clone_size: NA
v_call: TRBV7-7
j_call: TRBJ2-6
cdr3_aa: CASSLGRGANVLTF
cdr3_nt: TGTGCCAGCAGCTTGGGGCGCGGGGCCAACGTCCTGACTTTC

d_call: TRBD1
clone_size: few
v_call: TRBV29-1
j_call: TRBJ1-1
cdr3_aa: CSVGFRGSTEAFF
cdr3_nt: TGCAGCGTTGGTTTCAGGGGGAGCACTGAAGCTTTCTTT

d_call: TRBD1
clone_size: NA
v_call: TRBV5-1
j_call: TRBJ1-2
cdr3_aa: CASSSGQGANYGYTF
cdr3_nt: TGCGCCAGCAGCTCCGGACAGGGCGCTAACTATGGCTACACCTTC

d_call: NA
clone_size: NA
v_call: TRBV4-3
j_call: TRBJ1-3
cdr3_aa: CASSRGQGSGNTIYF
cdr3_nt: TGCGCCAGCAGCCGAGGGCAGGGCTCTGGAAACACCATATATTTT